The clone carrying this TCR beta chain was observed a few times. Its target is unknown. The data originate from a study of T-cell memory formation after mild COVID-19. Notes on the study in general: Some SARS-CoV-2-responding clones were already detected in memory before infection. Day 15 to 85 contractors were CD4/CD8 balanced; later expanders leaned CD4+. Contracting CD4+ clones sat mainly in CM and EM; CD8+ in EMRA.

A single record per CDR3 protein comes from TCRdb applying MiXCR to the 5' RACE reads. This sample has nearly 110,000 distinct CDR3 sequences; around an eighth occur once, and the top ten carry about 27%. The CDR3 has 15 amino acids. Trimming removed 5 bases from V and 0 bases from J; junction bases left unmatched: 7. This clonotype originated in an adult woman who had mild COVID-19 (a few samples of this study predate the infection). Cell type and time point are not known. Source material: PBMCs or a T cell subset sorted from them (not recorded which). The chain employs TRBV12-3 or TRBV12-4 and TRBJ2-7, with TRBD1 identical over 7 bases. CDR3 in DNA: TGTGCCAGCAGTGGGAGACAGGGACCCTCCTACGAGCAGTACTTC. Protein sequence: CASSGRQGPSYEQYF.